This T cell receptor beta chain derives from a study of T and B cells in COVID-19 patients. Study-wide background: Blood was sampled from COVID-19 patients who were either actively infected or recovered. Median age was about 30 years in the recovered cohort and 60 to 80 years in the active-infection cohort. Study findings and constraints: Patients with COVID-19 reportedly showed strongly skewed T cell receptor beta variable and joining gene usage.

CDR1 is DFQATT and CDR2 is SNEGSKA in the germline V gene (reference sequence). The CDR3 covers 15 residues. The V gene end was trimmed by 3 bases and the J gene end by 3 bases; junction bases not matched to a gene: 10. TRB rearrangements were amplified by multiplex PCR with BIOMED2 TRB-A/B primers. TCRdb re-analysed the multiplex PCR reads in MiXCR, keeping a single row per CDR3 protein. Of approximately 4,100 distinct CDR3 sequences listed, about 25% are singletons. Turning to this clonotype: What it recognizes is unknown.

TRB was amplified from around 250-500 ng of blood genomic DNA. The sample taken for sequencing was blood. The rearrangement joins TRBV20-1 to TRBJ1-2; 7 bases are shared with TRBD1. This TCR came from a human donor with active COVID-19. The donor label of this sample is uncertain. The CDR3 loop is CSASIRDSIYYGYTF. The CDR3 DNA reads TGCAGTGCTAGTATTCGGGACAGTATATACTATGGCTACACCTTC.